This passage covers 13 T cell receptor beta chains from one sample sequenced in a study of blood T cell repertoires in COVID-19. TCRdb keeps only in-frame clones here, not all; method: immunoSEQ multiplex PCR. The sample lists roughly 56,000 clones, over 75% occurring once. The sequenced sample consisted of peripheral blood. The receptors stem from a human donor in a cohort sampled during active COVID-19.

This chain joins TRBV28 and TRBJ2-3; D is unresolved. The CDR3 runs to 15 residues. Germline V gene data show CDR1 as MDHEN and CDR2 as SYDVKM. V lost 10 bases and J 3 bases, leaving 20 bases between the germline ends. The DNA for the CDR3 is TGTGCCATCCGATCCATGTTGGCGGTTACAGATACGCAGTATTTT. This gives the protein CAIRSMLAVTDTQYF.

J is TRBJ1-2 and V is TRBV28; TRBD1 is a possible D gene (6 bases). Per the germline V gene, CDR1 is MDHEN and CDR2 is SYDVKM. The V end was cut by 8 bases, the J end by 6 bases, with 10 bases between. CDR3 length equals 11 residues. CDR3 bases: TGTGCCAGCGGAACAGGGAATGGCTACACCTTC. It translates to CASGTGNGYTF.

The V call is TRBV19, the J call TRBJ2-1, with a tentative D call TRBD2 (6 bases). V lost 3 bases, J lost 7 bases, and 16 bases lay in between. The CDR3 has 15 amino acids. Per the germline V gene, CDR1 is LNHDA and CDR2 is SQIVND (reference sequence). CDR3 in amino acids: CASSMGYGSGNEQFF. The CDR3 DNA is TGTGCCAGTAGTATGGGTTACGGGAGTGGGAATGAGCAGTTCTTC.

This CDR3 is CSASVRGYTF. The CDR3 DNA sequence: TGCAGTGCTAGCGTCAGGGGCTACACCTTC. The J gene is TRBJ1-2, the V gene TRBV20-1; no clear D gene. There are 10 residues in the CDR3. Per the germline V gene, CDR1 is DFQATT and CDR2 is SNEGSKA (reference sequence). Between the trimmed V and J ends, which lost 3 bases and 8 bases, there was a span of 7 bases.

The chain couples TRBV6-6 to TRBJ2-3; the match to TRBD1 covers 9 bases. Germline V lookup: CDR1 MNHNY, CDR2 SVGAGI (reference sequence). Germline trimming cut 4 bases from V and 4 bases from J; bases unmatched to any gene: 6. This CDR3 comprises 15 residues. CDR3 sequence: CASSWTGEYPDTQYF. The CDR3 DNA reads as TGTGCCAGCAGTTGGACAGGGGAGTACCCAGATACGCAGTATTTT.

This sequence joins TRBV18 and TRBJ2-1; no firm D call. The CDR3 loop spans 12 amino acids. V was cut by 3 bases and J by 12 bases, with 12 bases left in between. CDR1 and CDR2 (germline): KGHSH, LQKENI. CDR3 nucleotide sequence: TGTGCCAGCTCACCCAATCTCGGGTTGCAGTTCTTC. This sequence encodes CASSPNLGLQFF.

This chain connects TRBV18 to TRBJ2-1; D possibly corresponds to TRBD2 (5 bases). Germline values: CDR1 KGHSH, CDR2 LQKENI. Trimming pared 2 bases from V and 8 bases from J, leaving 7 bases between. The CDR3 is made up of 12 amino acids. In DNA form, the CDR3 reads TGTGCCAGCTCACCAGTGAGGGATGAGCAGTTCTTC. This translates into CASSPVRDEQFF.

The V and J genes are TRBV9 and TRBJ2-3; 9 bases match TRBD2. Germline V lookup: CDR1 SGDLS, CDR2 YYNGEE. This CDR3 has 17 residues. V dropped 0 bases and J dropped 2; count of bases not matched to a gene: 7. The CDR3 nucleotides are TGTGCCAGCAGCGTAGCGGTTAGCGGGAGTGTCACAGATACGCAGTATTTT. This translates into CASSVAVSGSVTDTQYF. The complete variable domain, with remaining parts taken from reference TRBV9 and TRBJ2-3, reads DSGVTQTPKHLITATGQRVTLRCSPRSGDLSVYWYQQSLDQGLQFLIQYYNGEERAKGNILERFSAQQFPDLHSELNLSSLELGDSALYFCASSVAVSGSVTDTQYFGPGTRLTVL.

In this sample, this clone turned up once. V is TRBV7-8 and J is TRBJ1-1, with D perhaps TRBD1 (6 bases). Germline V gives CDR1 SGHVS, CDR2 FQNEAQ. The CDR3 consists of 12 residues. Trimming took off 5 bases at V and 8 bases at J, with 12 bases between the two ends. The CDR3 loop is CASSLRTAEAFF. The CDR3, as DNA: TGTGCCAGCAGCCTACGGACAGCAGAAGCTTTCTTT. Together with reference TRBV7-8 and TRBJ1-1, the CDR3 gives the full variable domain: GAGVSQSPRYKVAKRGQDVALRCDPISGHVSLFWYQQALGQGPEFLTYFQNEAQLDKSGLPSDRFFAERPEGSVSTLKIQRTQQEDSAVYLCASSLRTAEAFFGQGTRLTVV.

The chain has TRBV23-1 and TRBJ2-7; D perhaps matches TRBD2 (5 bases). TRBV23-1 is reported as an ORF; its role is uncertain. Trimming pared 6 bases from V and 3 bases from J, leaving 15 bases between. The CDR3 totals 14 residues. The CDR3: CASSPDWRGYEQYF. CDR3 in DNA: TGCGCCAGCAGCCCGGACTGGCGAGGCTACGAGCAGTACTTC.

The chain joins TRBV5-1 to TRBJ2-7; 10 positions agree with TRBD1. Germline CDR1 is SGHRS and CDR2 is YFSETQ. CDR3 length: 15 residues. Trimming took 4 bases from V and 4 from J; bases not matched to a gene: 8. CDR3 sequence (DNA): TGCGCCAGCAGCCTGGACGACAGGGGGCCTTACGAGCAGTACTTC. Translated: CASSLDDRGPYEQYF.

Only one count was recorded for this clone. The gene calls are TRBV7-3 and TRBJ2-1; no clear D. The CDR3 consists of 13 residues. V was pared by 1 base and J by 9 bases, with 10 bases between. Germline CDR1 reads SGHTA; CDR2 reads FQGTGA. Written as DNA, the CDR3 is TGTGCCAGCAGCTTAAGTAGTTTTAGTGAGCAGTTCTTC. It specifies CASSLSSFSEQFF.

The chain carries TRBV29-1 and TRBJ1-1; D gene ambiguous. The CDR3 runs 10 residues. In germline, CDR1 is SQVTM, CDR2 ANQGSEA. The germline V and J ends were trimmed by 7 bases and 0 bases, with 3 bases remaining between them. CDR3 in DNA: TGCAGCGCCATGAACACTGAAGCTTTCTTT. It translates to CSAMNTEAFF.